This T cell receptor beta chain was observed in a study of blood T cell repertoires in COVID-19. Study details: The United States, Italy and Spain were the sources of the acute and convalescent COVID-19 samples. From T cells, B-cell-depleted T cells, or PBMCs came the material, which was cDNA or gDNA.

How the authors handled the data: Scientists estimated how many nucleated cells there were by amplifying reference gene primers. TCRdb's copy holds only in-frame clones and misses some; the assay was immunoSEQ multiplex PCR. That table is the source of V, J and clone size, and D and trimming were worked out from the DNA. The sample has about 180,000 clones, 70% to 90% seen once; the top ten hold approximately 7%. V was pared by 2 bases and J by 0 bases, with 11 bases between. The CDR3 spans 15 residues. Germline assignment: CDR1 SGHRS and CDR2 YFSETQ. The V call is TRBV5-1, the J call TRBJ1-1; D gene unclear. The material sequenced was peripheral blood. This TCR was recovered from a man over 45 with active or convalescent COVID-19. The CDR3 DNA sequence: TGCGCCAGCAGCTTCCAAGGAGTTTTGAACACTGAAGCTTTCTTT. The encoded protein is CASSFQGVLNTEAFF.